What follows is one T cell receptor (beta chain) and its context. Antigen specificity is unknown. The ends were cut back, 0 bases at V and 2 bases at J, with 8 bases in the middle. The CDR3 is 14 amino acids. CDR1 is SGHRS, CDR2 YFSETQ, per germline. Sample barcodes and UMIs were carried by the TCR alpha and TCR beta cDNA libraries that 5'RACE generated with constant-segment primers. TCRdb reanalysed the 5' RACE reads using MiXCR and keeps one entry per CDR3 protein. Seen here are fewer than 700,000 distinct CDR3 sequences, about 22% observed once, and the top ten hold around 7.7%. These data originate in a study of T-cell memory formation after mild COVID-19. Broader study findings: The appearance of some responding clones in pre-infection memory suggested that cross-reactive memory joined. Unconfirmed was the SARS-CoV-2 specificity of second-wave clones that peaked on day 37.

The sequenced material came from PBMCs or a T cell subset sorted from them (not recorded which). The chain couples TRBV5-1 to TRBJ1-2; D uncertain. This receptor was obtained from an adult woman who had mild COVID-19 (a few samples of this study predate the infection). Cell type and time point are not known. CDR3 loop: CASSLVDANYGYTF. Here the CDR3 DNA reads TGCGCCAGCAGCTTGGTGGACGCCAACTATGGCTACACCTTC.